The T cell receptor (beta chain) described here comes from a study of blood T cell repertoires in COVID-19. Study details: COVID-19 samples, acute and convalescent, were from the United States, Italy and Spain. T cells, B-cell-depleted T cells, or PBMCs provided the cDNA or gDNA that served as material.

Study processing details: Researchers report that nucleated cell counts were estimated from reference gene primer amplification. Method: immunoSEQ multiplex PCR; TCRdb's copy keeps in-frame clones and lacks some. V and J calls and clone size come straight from that table; D and trimming were deduced from the DNA. The sample has some 76,000 clones; around 91% are singletons. J lost 0 bases, V lost 1 base, and 3 bases had no gene match. The V gene's germline CDR1 is LNHDA and CDR2 SQIVND (reference sequence). This CDR3 is 15 amino acids long. Sequenced material: peripheral blood. The clonotype originates from a human donor in a cohort sampled during active COVID-19. The chain is built from TRBV19 and TRBJ2-7; 7 bases line up with TRBD2. CDR3 region: CASSIGGGLSYEQYF. The CDR3 DNA is TGTGCCAGTAGTATAGGGGGGGGACTCTCCTACGAGCAGTACTTC. Together with reference TRBV19 and TRBJ2-7, the CDR3 gives the full variable domain: DGGITQSPKYLFRKEGQNVTLSCEQNLNHDAMYWYRQDPGQGLRLIYYSQIVNDFQKGDIAEGYSVSREKKESFPLTVTSAQKNPTAFYLCASSIGGGLSYEQYFGPGTRLTVT.